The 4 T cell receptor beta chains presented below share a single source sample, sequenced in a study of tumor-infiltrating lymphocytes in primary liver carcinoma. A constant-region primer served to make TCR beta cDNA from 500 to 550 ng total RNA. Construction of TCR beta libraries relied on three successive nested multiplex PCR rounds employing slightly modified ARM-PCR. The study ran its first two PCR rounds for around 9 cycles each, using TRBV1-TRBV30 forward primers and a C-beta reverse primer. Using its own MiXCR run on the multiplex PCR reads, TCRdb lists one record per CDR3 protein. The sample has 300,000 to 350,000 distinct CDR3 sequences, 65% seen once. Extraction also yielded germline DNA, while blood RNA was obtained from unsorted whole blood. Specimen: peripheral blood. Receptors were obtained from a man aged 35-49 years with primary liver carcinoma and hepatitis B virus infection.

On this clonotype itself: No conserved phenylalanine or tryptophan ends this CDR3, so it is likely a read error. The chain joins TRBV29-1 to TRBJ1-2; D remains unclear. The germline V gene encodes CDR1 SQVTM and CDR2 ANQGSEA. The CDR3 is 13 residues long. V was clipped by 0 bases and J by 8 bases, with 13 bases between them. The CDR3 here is CSVEDVRALGYTL. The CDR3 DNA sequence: TGCAGCGTTGAAGATGTTAGGGCATTGGGCTACACCCTC.

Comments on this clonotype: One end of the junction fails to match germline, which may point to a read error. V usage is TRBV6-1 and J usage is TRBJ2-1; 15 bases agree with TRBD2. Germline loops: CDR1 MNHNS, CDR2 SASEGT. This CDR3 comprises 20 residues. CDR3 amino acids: CPSRYHSGTSGRYSYNEQFF. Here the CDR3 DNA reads TGTCCCAGCAGATATCACAGTGGGACTAGCGGGAGGTATTCCTACAATGAGCAGTTCTTC.

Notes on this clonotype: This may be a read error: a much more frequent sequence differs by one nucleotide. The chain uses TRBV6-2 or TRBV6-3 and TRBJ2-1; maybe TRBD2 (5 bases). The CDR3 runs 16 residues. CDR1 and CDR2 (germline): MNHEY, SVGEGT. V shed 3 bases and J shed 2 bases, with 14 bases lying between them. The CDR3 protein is CASSYHSGLPYNEQFF. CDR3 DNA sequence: TGTGCCAGCAGTTATCATTCTGGACTTCCCTACAATGAGCAGTTCTTC.

The CDR3 DNA reads TGTGCCAGCAGGGAGACAGGGGACGGCTACACCTTC. Residues: CASRETGDGYTF. This sequence joins TRBV6-4 and TRBJ1-2, with TRBD1 identical over 8 bases. The CDR3 length is 12 residues. The germline V gene has CDR1 MRHNA and CDR2 SNTAGT. V lost 6 bases to trimming and J lost 8 bases; unmatched junction nucleotides: 5.